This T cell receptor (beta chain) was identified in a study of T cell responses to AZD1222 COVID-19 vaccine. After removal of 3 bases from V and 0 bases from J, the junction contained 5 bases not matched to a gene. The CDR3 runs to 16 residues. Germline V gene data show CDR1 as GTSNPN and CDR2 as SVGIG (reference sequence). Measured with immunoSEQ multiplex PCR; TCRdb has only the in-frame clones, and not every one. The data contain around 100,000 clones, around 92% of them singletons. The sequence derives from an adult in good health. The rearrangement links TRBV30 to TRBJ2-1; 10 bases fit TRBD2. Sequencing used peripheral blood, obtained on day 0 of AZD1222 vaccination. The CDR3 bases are TGTGCCTGGAGGGGGAGCGGGAGGGGCTCCTACAATGAGCAGTTCTTC. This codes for CAWRGSGRGSYNEQFF.